This T cell receptor beta chain originates from a study of early T cells in non-severe SARS-CoV-2 infection. The CDR3 has 14 amino acids. V was pared by 6 bases and J by 1 base, with 12 bases between. This clonotype was seen a handful of times. In the library, individual cDNA molecules carried attached unique molecular identifiers. MiXCR was run by TCRdb on the 5' RACE reads, yielding one entry per CDR3 protein. The table shows about 35,000 distinct CDR3 sequences, with about 5.5% occurring only once. This receptor was taken from an adult who was a healthcare worker with PCR-confirmed SARS-CoV-2 infection or an uninfected control (not recorded which). The input for sequencing was whole blood, taken at baseline. J is TRBJ1-1 and V is TRBV12-3 or TRBV12-4, with D possibly being TRBD1 (6 bases). In DNA, the CDR3 is TGTGCCAGCAGAGAGGGAGGGGGGAACACTGAAGCTTTCTTT. Amino acid sequence: CASREGGGNTEAFF.